This T cell receptor (beta chain) is drawn from a study of technical replicates of blood from a handful of donors. The table came from immunoSEQ multiplex PCR; TCRdb's copy has only in-frame clones and leaves some out. The data contain roughly 70,000 clones, around 95% of them singletons. The trim removed 2 bases at V and 7 bases at J, leaving 11 bases unmatched. The CDR3 is made up of 15 amino acids. CDR1 is GTSNPN and CDR2 is SVGIG in the germline V gene (reference sequence). The rearrangement links TRBV30 to TRBJ2-1; the match to TRBD2 covers 7 bases. The TCR originated in a human donor in good health. Sequencing input: T cells isolated from PBMCs. CDR3 protein: CAWSPLLGGLNEQFF. The CDR3 DNA follows: TGTGCCTGGAGTCCCCTATTGGGAGGGCTGAATGAGCAGTTCTTC.